Listed here is a single T cell receptor (beta chain). This CDR3 is 14 amino acids long. Germline lookup yields CDR1 SGHRS and CDR2 YFSETQ. V lost 4 bases to trimming and J lost 1 base, with 12 bases between them. The sample is drawn from a study of CD8 T cells in Susac syndrome. TCR beta sequencing covered blood CD8+ and CD4+ T cells. cDNA came from roughly 0.5 to 1 ug RNA primed by random hexamers. Multiplex immunoSEQ PCR targeted 54 Vbeta and 13 Jbeta TCR beta segments. One entry per CDR3 protein results from TCRdb running MiXCR on the immunoSEQ multiplex PCR reads. The sample lists some 200,000 distinct CDR3 sequences, about 93% occurring once.

Specimen: CD8+ T cells from PBMCs. This chain uses TRBV5-1 with TRBJ2-7; D is unclear. The receptor comes from a human donor with multiple sclerosis. CDR3 DNA sequence: TGCGCCAGCAGCCAAGACCCTACATCCTACGAGCAGTACTTC. Residues: CASSQDPTSYEQYF.